The clone carrying this TCR beta chain appeared once. The repertoire was sequenced with immunoSEQ multiplex PCR; TCRdb's copy has only in-frame clones and lacks some. The table shows a few hundred thousand clones, with around 89% occurring only once. These data originate in a study of blood T cell repertoires in COVID-19. Participant ages covered roughly 18 to 89 years across around 22 US areas. Participants' reported clinical history set cohort assignment. After removal of 0 bases from V and 2 bases from J, the junction contained 9 bases not matched to a gene. The germline CDR1 and CDR2 sequences are SEHNR and FQNEAQ (reference sequence). The CDR3 is 17 amino acids.

The receptor comes from a young man who had recovered from COVID-19. Source material: PBMCs or T cells enriched from blood (not recorded which). This chain uses TRBV7-9 with TRBJ1-1; TRBD1 matches at 7 bases. The DNA of the CDR3 is TGTGCCAGCAGCTTAGCATTCGTACGACAGGGAAACACTGAAGCTTTCTTT. Translating it yields CASSLAFVRQGNTEAFF.